This T cell receptor (beta chain) was identified during a study of blood T cell repertoires in COVID-19. Overall study: Material from acute and convalescent COVID-19 was sourced from the United States, Italy and Spain. Nucleic acid was either cDNA or gDNA, and it came from T cells, B-cell-depleted T cells, or PBMCs.

V was pared by 3 bases and J by 4 bases, with 1 base of the junction left unmatched. Germline V CDR1 and CDR2: MRHNA, SNTAGT. This CDR3 comprises 13 residues. Per the study methods: Amplified reference gene primers provided the basis for estimating nucleated cell counts. The table came from immunoSEQ multiplex PCR; TCRdb's copy has only in-frame clones and leaves some out. The V and J calls and clone size are taken from that table; D and trimming were inferred from the DNA. The sample yields some 170,000 clones, under 90% seen once. This chain joins TRBV6-4 and TRBJ1-1; TRBD1 matches at 8 bases. The sequence was collected from an elderly woman with acute or convalescent COVID-19. Sequencing was carried out using peripheral blood. In DNA, the CDR3 is TGTGCCAGCAGTGAACAGGGGGGCACTGAAGCTTTCTTT. Its protein product is CASSEQGGTEAFF.